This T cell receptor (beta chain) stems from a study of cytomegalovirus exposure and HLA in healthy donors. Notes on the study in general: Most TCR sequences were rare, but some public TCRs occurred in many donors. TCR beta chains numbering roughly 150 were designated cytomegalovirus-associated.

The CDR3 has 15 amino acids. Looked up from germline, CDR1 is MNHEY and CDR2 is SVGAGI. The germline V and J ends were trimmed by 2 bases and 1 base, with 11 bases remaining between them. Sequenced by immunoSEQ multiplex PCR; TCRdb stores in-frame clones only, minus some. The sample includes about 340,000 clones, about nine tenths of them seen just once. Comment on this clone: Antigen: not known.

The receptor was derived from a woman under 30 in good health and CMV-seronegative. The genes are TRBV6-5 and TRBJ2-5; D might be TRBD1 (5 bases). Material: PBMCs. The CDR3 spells CASSYQGWAQETQYF. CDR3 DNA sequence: TGTGCCAGCAGTTACCAGGGTTGGGCCCAAGAGACCCAGTACTTC.